The T cell receptor beta chain described here comes from a study of CD8+ T cells in alopecia areata. Study-level background: The study gave treated patients oral tofacitinib at 5 to 10 mg twice daily. Treated patients were scored for severity by percent of scalp affected. Study results and caveats: Normal scalp had lower clonality than lesional scalp, with alopecia totalis/universalis lesions showing this most strongly.

Described treatment: oral pan-JAK inhibitor, 5-10 mg twice daily. Investigators isolated RNA and reverse transcribed it into cDNA to act as the sequencing template. Profiled with immunoSEQ multiplex PCR; TCRdb holds only in-frame clones, not every one. The sample yields some 150,000 clones, about four fifths seen once. CDR3 size: 14 residues. The germline V and J ends were trimmed by 1 base and 3 bases, with 5 bases remaining between them. The germline V gene has CDR1 SGHNT and CDR2 YYREEE (reference sequence). Comments on this clone: Its specificity is not known.

This sequence originates from a human donor with alopecia areata. The chain joins TRBV5-4 to TRBJ2-6, with no clear D. The sample consisted of CD8+ T cells sorted from blood, taken at week 4, from a patient treated with tofacitinib. The CDR3 DNA is TGTGCCAGCAGCTTGAACGGTGGGGCCAACGTCCTGACTTTC. It is translated as CASSLNGGANVLTF.